This T cell receptor (beta chain) stems from a study of blood T cell repertoires in COVID-19. Study as a whole: In each case, the material was cDNA or gDNA derived from T cells, B-cell-depleted T cells, or PBMCs.

Profiling relied on immunoSEQ multiplex PCR, and the TCRdb table lists in-frame clones only, not all of them. The sample shows 70,000 to 100,000 clones, nearly 90% of them seen only once. Looked up from germline, CDR1 is MNHEY and CDR2 is SVGAGI. This CDR3 is built from 15 residues. After removal of 6 bases from V and 0 bases from J, the junction contained 4 bases not matched to a gene. The chain combines TRBV6-5 with TRBJ2-7; TRBD2 matches at 11 bases. Sequencing was done on a sample of peripheral blood. The receptor comes from a woman older than 75 with acute or convalescent COVID-19. Written as DNA, the CDR3 is TGTGCCAGCAGCGGGCTAGCGGGAGGCTCCTACGAGCAGTACTTC. It is translated as CASSGLAGGSYEQYF.